This T cell receptor (beta chain) was documented in a study of T cells after posttransplantation cyclophosphamide. Study-level points and caveats: Recipient CMV seropositivity and CMV reactivation strongly tracked TRB clonality. TRB overlap between skin or GI tissue T cells and blood was limited. Donor CD8+ memory clones often dominated recipient blood repertoires at later times.

The table came from immunoSEQ multiplex PCR; TCRdb's copy has only in-frame clones and leaves some out. The repertoire consists of tens of thousands of clones, with roughly 86% occurring once and the leading ten covering about 2.8%. This clone showed up just a few times. Antigen specificity is unknown. CDR3 length: 11 residues. The germline CDR1 and CDR2 sequences are ENHRY and SYGVKD. With 2 bases removed from V and 6 bases from J, the gap between germline ends came to 5 bases. Sequencing input: PBMCs. This clonotype originated in a man aged 25 to 40 with a blood cancer, CMV-positive, and with a related stem cell donor. The chain employs TRBV10-3 and TRBJ2-7, with D possibly matching TRBD2 (5 bases). The DNA for the CDR3 is TGTGCCATCAGTGAGGGAGGCGAGCAGTACTTC. Translating it yields CAISEGGEQYF.